This T cell receptor (beta chain) originates from a study of T cells in Graves' hyperthyroidism and ophthalmopathy. Study findings and constraints: Blood also held most thyroid clonotypes expanded beyond 0.001.

The hyperthyroidism was newly diagnosed and had lasted under 2 months; the patients were aged 18 to 65. Exclusion criteria comprised uncontrolled infection, other autoimmune disease, pregnancy or lactation. First hyperthyroidism diagnosis is when the blood sample was obtained, before any ophthalmopathy symptoms. This CDR3 region has 13 residues. V lost 5 bases, J lost 10 bases, and 5 bases stayed unmatched. CDR1 SGHAT and CDR2 FQDESV come from the germline V gene (reference sequence). A remark on this clonotype: Its antigen remains unknown.

TCR beta CDR3 region amplification was performed from RNA transcripts. TCR CDR3 underwent first-round RT-PCR with the HTBI primer set. TCRdb recomputed calls from the multiplex PCR reads with MiXCR, one row per CDR3 protein. The data hold hundreds of thousands of distinct CDR3 sequences, with roughly 14% observed a single time. The rearrangement joins TRBV11-1 to TRBJ2-1; 10 positions agree with TRBD2. The specimen sequenced was blood. This TCR was sampled from a woman aged 25 to 39 with Graves' hyperthyroidism that later progressed to Graves' ophthalmopathy. The CDR3 loop is CASSRMTSGEQFF. In DNA form, the CDR3 reads TGTGCCAGCAGCCGAATGACTAGCGGGGAGCAGTTCTTC.